This T cell receptor beta chain is drawn from a study of T cell changes during pregnancy in multiple sclerosis. TCRdb's table, derived via immunoSEQ multiplex PCR, lists solely in-frame clones and lacks some. The table lists 55,000 or so clones, roughly 90% of them singletons. The CDR3 has 17 amino acids. Germline CDR1 and CDR2: SNHLY and FYNNEI. V lost 3 bases to trimming and J lost 2 bases, with 20 bases between them. The clonotype originates from a female donor with multiple sclerosis, enrolled in a pregnancy study. The sample here was CD4+ T cells from peripheral blood mononuclear cells, taken after pregnancy. This chain uses TRBV2 with TRBJ2-7; D may be TRBD2 (6 bases). CDR3: CASSEGGTRYYTYEQYF. The CDR3 DNA reads TGTGCCAGCAGTGAGGGGGGTACTCGATATTATACCTACGAGCAGTACTTC.